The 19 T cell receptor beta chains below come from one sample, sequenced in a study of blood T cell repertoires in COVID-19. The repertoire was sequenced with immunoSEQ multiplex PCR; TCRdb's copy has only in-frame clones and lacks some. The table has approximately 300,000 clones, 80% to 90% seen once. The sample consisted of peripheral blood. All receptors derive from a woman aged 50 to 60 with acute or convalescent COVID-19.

The CDR3 reads CASSVEAEPYSGNTIYF. The CDR3 DNA reads as TGTGCCAGCAGCGTAGAAGCTGAGCCGTACTCTGGAAACACCATATATTTT. The chain combines TRBV9 with TRBJ1-3; D uncertain. The CDR3 has 17 residues. Trimming cost V 0 bases and J 0 bases, with 13 bases left between them. CDR1 and CDR2 (germline): SGDLS, YYNGEE.

The CDR3 is CASSYSSYEQYV. CDR3 bases: TGTGCCAGCAGTTACAGTTCCTACGAGCAGTACGTC. V and J are TRBV2 and TRBJ2-7; D remains ambiguous. Trimming pared 5 bases from V and 1 base from J, leaving 6 bases between. The CDR3 spans 12 residues. Per germline, CDR1 SNHLY and CDR2 FYNNEI.

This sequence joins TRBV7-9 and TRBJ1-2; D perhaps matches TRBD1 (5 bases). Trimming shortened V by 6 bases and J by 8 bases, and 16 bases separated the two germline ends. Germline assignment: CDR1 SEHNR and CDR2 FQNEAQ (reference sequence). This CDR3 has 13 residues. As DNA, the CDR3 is TGTGCCAGCAGTCCAGGGATTGGCCTCGGCTACACCTTC. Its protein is CASSPGIGLGYTF.

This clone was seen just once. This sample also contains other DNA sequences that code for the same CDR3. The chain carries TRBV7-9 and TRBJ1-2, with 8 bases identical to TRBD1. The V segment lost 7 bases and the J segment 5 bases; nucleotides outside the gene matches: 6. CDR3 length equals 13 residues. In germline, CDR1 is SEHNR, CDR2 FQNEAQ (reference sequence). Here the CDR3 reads CASNDRGLYGYTF. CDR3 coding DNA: TGTGCCAGCAATGACAGGGGACTTTATGGCTACACCTTC.

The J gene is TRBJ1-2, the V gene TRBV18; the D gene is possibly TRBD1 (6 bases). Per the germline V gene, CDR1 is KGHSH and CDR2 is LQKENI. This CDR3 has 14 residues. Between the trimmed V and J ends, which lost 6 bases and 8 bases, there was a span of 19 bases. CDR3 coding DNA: TGTGCCAGCTCGAACAGGGAGAATTTGATCGGCTACACCTTC. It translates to CASSNRENLIGYTF.

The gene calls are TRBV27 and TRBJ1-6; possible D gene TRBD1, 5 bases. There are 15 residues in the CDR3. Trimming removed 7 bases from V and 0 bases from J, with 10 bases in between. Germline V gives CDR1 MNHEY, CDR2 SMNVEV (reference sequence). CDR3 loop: CASKTGGSYNSPLHF. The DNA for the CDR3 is TGTGCCAGCAAAACGGGGGGCTCCTATAATTCACCCCTCCACTTT.

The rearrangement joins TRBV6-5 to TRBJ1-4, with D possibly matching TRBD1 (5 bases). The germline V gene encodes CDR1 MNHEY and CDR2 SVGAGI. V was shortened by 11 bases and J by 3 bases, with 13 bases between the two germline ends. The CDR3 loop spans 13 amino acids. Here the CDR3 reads CASNIRANEKLFF. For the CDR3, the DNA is TGTGCCTCCAACATCAGGGCTAATGAAAAACTGTTTTTT.

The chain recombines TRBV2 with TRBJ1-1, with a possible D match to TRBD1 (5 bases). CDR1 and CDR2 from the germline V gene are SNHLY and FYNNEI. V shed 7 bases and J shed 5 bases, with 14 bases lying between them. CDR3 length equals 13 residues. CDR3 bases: TGTGCCAGCAAGCGCGGGGGGGGAACTGAAGCTTTCTTT. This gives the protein CASKRGGGTEAFF.

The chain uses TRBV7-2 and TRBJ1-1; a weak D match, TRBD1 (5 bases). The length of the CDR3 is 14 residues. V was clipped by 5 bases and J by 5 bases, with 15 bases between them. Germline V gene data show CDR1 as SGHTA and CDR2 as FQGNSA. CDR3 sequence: CASSLQGMQTEAFF. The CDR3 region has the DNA TGTGCCAGCAGCCTTCAGGGAATGCAAACTGAAGCTTTCTTT. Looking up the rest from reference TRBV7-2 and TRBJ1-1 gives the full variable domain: GAGVSQSPSNKVTEKGKDVELRCDPISGHTALYWYRQSLGQGLEFLIYFQGNSAPDKSGLPSDRFSAERTGGSVSTLTIQRTQQEDSAVYLCASSLQGMQTEAFFGQGTRLTVV.

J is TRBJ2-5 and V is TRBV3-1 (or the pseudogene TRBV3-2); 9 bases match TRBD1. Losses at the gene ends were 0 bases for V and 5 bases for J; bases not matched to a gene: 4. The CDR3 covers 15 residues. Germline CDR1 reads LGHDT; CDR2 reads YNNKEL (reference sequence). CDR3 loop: CASSQEQGALETQYF. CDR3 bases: TGTGCCAGCAGCCAAGAACAGGGGGCATTGGAGACCCAGTACTTC.

The CDR3 DNA sequence: TGTGCCAGCAGCCCTAGCGGGAGGGGGTACGAGCAGTACTTC. Its protein product is CASSPSGRGYEQYF. The chain uses TRBV27 and TRBJ2-7; the match to TRBD2 covers 12 bases. Trimming cost V 6 bases and J 4 bases; bases outside gene matches: 4. The V gene's germline CDR1 is MNHEY and CDR2 SMNVEV (reference sequence). CDR3 size: 14 residues.

CDR3 loop: CASSQVAGGDYNEQFF. For the CDR3, the DNA is TGCGCCAGCAGCCAAGTAGCGGGAGGCGACTACAATGAGCAGTTCTTC. V and J are TRBV4-1 and TRBJ2-1, with TRBD2 matching over 10 bases. V was clipped by 1 base and J by 3 bases; unmatched bases: 3. The CDR3 contains 16 residues. Germline CDR1 reads MGHRA; CDR2 reads YSYEKL.

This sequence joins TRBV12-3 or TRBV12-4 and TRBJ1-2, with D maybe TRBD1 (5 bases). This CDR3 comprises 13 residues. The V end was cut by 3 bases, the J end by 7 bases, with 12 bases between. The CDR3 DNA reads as TGTGCCAGCAGTTTGGGGCAGGGAAGTGGCTACACCTTC. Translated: CASSLGQGSGYTF.

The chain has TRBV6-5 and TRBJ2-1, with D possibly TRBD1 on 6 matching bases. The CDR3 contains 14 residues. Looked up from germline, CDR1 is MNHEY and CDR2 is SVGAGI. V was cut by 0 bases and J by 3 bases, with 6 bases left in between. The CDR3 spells CASSYSDSYNEQFF. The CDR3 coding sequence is TGTGCCAGCAGTTACTCGGACAGCTACAATGAGCAGTTCTTC.

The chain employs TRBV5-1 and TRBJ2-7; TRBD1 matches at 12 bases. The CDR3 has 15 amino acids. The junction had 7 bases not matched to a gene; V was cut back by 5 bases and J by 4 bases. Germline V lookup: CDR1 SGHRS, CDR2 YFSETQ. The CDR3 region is CASREGTGGLYEQYV. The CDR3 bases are TGCGCCAGCAGAGAGGGGACAGGGGGCTTGTACGAGCAGTACGTC.

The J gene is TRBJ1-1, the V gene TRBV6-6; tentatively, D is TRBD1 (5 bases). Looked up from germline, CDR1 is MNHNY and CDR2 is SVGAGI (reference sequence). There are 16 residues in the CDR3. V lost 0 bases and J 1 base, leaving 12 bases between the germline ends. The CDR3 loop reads CASSYSKGVPNTEAFF. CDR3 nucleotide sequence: TGTGCCAGCAGTTACTCCAAAGGGGTCCCGAACACTGAAGCTTTCTTT.

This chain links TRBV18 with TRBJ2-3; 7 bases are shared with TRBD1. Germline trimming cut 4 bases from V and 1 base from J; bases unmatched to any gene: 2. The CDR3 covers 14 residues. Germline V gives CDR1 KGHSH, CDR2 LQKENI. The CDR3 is CASSQGQGTDTQYF. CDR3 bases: TGTGCCAGCTCACAAGGACAGGGCACAGATACGCAGTATTTT. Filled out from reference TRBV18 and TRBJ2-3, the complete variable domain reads NAGVMQNPRHLVRRRGQEARLRCSPMKGHSHVYWYRQLPEEGLKFMVYLQKENIIDESGMPKERFSAEFPKEGPSILRIQQVVRGDSAAYFCASSQGQGTDTQYFGPGTRLTVL.

As DNA, the CDR3 is TGTGCCAGCAGCATTAGCGGGGGCTTCACAGATACGCAGTATTTT. Translation gives CASSISGGFTDTQYF. The rearrangement joins TRBV7-2 to TRBJ2-3; 9 bases map to TRBD2. There are 15 residues in the CDR3. Unmatched junction bases numbered 5, after V lost 5 bases and J lost 2 bases. Germline loops: CDR1 SGHTA, CDR2 FQGNSA.

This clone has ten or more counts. CDR3 sequence (DNA): TGTGCCAGCACCCCCGGGACAGATCTATACGAGCAGTACTTC. This codes for CASTPGTDLYEQYF. V gene TRBV28 combines with J gene TRBJ2-7, with TRBD1 identical over 7 bases. From germline, CDR1 is MDHEN and CDR2 SYDVKM. With 7 bases clipped from V and 4 bases from J, the junction kept 10 bases outside the gene matches. This CDR3 comprises 14 residues.